This T cell receptor beta chain was observed in a study of blood T cell repertoires in COVID-19. Study-level background: Samples representing acute and convalescent COVID-19 were sourced from the United States, Italy and Spain.

The repertoire was sequenced with immunoSEQ multiplex PCR; TCRdb's copy has only in-frame clones and lacks some. Among about 240,000 clones listed, around 83% were seen once. This TCR came from an older woman with active or convalescent COVID-19. The sample taken for sequencing was peripheral blood.

CDR3 in amino acids: CASSVGAGLGTQYF. The DNA for the CDR3 is TGTGCCAGCAGCGTAGGGGCTGGCCTGGGGACCCAGTACTTC. The chain recombines TRBV9 with TRBJ2-5; D is ambiguous. V lost 0 bases and J lost 7, with 13 bases in between. The germline gives CDR1 SGDLS, CDR2 YYNGEE. This CDR3 has 14 amino acids.